Sequencing of this T cell receptor (beta chain) was carried out in a study of blood T cell repertoires in COVID-19. Overall study context: The United States, Italy and Spain were the sources of the acute and convalescent COVID-19 samples.

Using immunoSEQ multiplex PCR, the repertoire was profiled, and TCRdb retains in-frame clones only, with some absent. The sample shows some 170,000 clones, over 80% of them seen only once. Material for sequencing was peripheral blood. The clonotype comes from a woman in her 70s with acute or convalescent COVID-19.

CDR3 protein: CAWSAGTGVRETQYF. The DNA for the CDR3 is TGTGCCTGGAGTGCCGGGACAGGGGTACGAGAGACCCAGTACTTC. The chain couples TRBV30 to TRBJ2-5; 10 bases are a match to TRBD1. The CDR3 is made up of 15 amino acids. Germline CDR1 is GTSNPN and CDR2 is SVGIG (reference sequence). The ends lost 1 base at V and 4 bases at J; junction bases unmatched: 6.